This entry lists 18 T cell receptor beta chains sequenced from one sample in a study of blood T cell repertoires in COVID-19. TCRdb's table, derived via immunoSEQ multiplex PCR, lists solely in-frame clones and lacks some. Of tens of thousands of clones listed, 90% are singletons. The specimen sequenced was peripheral blood. Source of these receptors: a human donor in a cohort sampled during active COVID-19.

The chain is built from TRBV12-3 or TRBV12-4 and TRBJ1-1, with a weak D call TRBD1 (6 bases). The CDR3 runs to 13 residues. Between the trimmed V and J ends, which lost 6 bases and 2 bases, there was a span of 10 bases. CDR3 region: CASRIQGNTEAFF. The CDR3 nucleotides are TGTGCCAGCAGGATACAGGGAAACACTGAAGCTTTCTTT.

This rearrangement joins TRBV28 to TRBJ1-2, with a weak D call TRBD1 (5 bases). This CDR3 contains 15 residues. Germline V CDR1 and CDR2: MDHEN, SYDVKM. V lost 3 bases to trimming and J lost 0 bases, with 11 bases between them. The CDR3 nucleotides read TGTGCCAGCAGTTTCAGGCCAGGGCCTAACTATGGCTACACCTTC. This gives the protein CASSFRPGPNYGYTF.

The sample holds a few counts of this clone. The V gene is TRBV6-5, the J gene TRBJ2-1; 8 bases agree with TRBD2. The germline CDR1 and CDR2 sequences are MNHEY and SVGAGI. V was pared by 2 bases and J by 9 bases, with 6 bases of the junction left unmatched. The CDR3 runs 14 residues. The CDR3 coding sequence is TGTGCCAGCAGTTACAGAGCGGGAGCCCTTGAGCAGTTCTTC. Protein: CASSYRAGALEQFF.

V usage is TRBV19 and J usage is TRBJ2-3; 10 nucleotides agree with TRBD2. The CDR3 contains 15 residues. J was trimmed by 3 bases and V by 0 bases; bases with no gene match: 0. Germline V gene lookup returns CDR1 LNHDA and CDR2 SQIVND (reference sequence). CDR3 loop: CASSIDSGRTDTQYF. CDR3 DNA: TGTGCCAGTAGTATAGATAGCGGGAGGACAGATACGCAGTATTTT.

CDR3 coding DNA: TGTGCCAGCAGCGTAGTCCACGGGAACACCGGGGAGCTGTTTTTT. It translates to CASSVVHGNTGELFF. The V gene is TRBV9, the J gene TRBJ2-2, with D unclear. Trimming removed 0 bases from V and 1 base from J, with 7 bases in between. CDR1 and CDR2 from the germline V gene are SGDLS and YYNGEE. This CDR3 spans 15 amino acids.

The chain uses TRBV5-4 and TRBJ2-4; D call uncertain. The CDR3 is made up of 14 amino acids. The V gene lost 3 bases and the J gene lost 1 base, with 8 bases spanning the gap. The germline V gene encodes CDR1 SGHNT and CDR2 YYREEE (reference sequence). As DNA, the CDR3 is TGTGCCAGCAGCTCCGGTCCGGCCAAAAACATTCAGTACTTC. Its protein is CASSSGPAKNIQYF.

The chain combines TRBV2 with TRBJ2-7, with 10 bases fitting TRBD1. The CDR3 runs to 13 residues. The germline CDR1 and CDR2 sequences are SNHLY and FYNNEI. Losses at the gene ends were 6 bases for V and 5 bases for J; bases not matched to a gene: 4. The CDR3 sequence: CASSADRGDEQYF. Written as DNA, the CDR3 is TGTGCCAGCAGCGCGGACAGGGGGGACGAGCAGTACTTC.

The chain uses TRBV5-5 and TRBJ1-2; 10 nucleotides align to TRBD1. The V segment lost 4 bases and the J segment 8 bases; nucleotides outside the gene matches: 8. This CDR3 is built from 14 residues. CDR1 and CDR2 (germline): SGHKS, YYEKEE (reference sequence). The CDR3: CASSEGTGVRGYTF. Written as DNA, the CDR3 is TGTGCCAGCAGCGAGGGGACAGGGGTTAGGGGCTACACCTTC.

This clone was detected only once. The rearrangement joins TRBV30 to TRBJ2-7, with 8 bases that match TRBD1. The CDR3 has 16 amino acids. Germline CDR1 is GTSNPN and CDR2 is SVGIG (reference sequence). Trimming cost V 0 bases and J 0 bases; bases outside gene matches: 7. This chain's CDR3 is CAWSVLPTGGSYEQYF. DNA for the CDR3: TGTGCCTGGAGTGTACTCCCCACAGGGGGCTCCTACGAGCAGTACTTC.

The V call is TRBV28, the J call TRBJ1-3, with TRBD1 matching over 7 bases. After removal of 6 bases from V and 0 bases from J, the junction contained 2 bases not matched to a gene. The CDR3 has 14 residues. Germline V gene sequence: CDR1 MDHEN, CDR2 SYDVKM. The CDR3 region is CASRYRGSGNTIYF. The CDR3 DNA reads as TGTGCCAGCAGATACAGGGGCTCTGGAAACACCATATATTTT.

This chain joins TRBV29-1 and TRBJ1-5; TRBD1 matches 7 bases. Trimming took 4 bases from V and 7 from J; bases not matched to a gene: 7. The CDR3 is 13 amino acids. The germline CDR1 and CDR2 sequences are SQVTM and ANQGSEA. The CDR3 here is CSVARGLGQPQHF. The CDR3, as DNA: TGCAGCGTTGCTAGGGGGCTAGGGCAGCCCCAGCATTTT. The entire variable domain, with the rest obtained from reference TRBV29-1 and TRBJ1-5, is as follows: SAVISQKPSRDICQRGTSLTIQCQVDSQVTMMFWYRQQPGQSLTLIATANQGSEATYESGFVIDKFPISRPNLTFSTLTVSNMSPEDSSIYLCSVARGLGQPQHFGDGTRLSIL.

The V and J genes are TRBV7-3 and TRBJ2-3, with 8 bases matching TRBD2. This CDR3 has 14 amino acids. Germline trimming cut 4 bases from V and 3 bases from J; bases unmatched to any gene: 3. From germline, CDR1 is SGHTA and CDR2 FQGTGA. The CDR3 DNA follows: TGTGCCAGCAGCTCGGGACTAGAAACAGATACGCAGTATTTT. Translation: CASSSGLETDTQYF.

The chain recombines TRBV10-3 with TRBJ2-5; no definite D call. V shed 5 bases and J shed 2 bases, with 12 bases lying between them. CDR3 length: 14 amino acids. Germline V gene data show CDR1 as ENHRY and CDR2 as SYGVKD. CDR3 DNA: TGTGCCATCAGTCCGGGTGTTCGGCAAGAGACCCAGTACTTC. Its translation is CAISPGVRQETQYF.

The V call is TRBV5-1, the J call TRBJ2-7; D is perhaps TRBD2 (5 bases). V was clipped by 6 bases and J by 6 bases, with 16 bases between them. Germline-derived CDR1 and CDR2 are SGHRS and YFSETQ. This CDR3 is built from 13 residues. The CDR3 spells CASTGLGAGEQYF. CDR3 nucleotides: TGCGCCAGCACTGGGCTAGGTGCGGGCGAGCAGTACTTC.

This chain links TRBV6-1 with TRBJ1-3, with TRBD1 matching 7 bases. This CDR3 comprises 15 residues. The V gene's germline CDR1 is MNHNS and CDR2 SASEGT. The V segment lost 3 bases and the J segment 2 bases; nucleotides outside the gene matches: 4. The DNA for the CDR3 is TGTGCCAGCAGTGAGGACAGGCGGCCTGGAAACACCATATATTTT. Translated: CASSEDRRPGNTIYF.

V gene TRBV28 combines with J gene TRBJ2-1; 10 bases match TRBD2. In germline, CDR1 is MDHEN, CDR2 SYDVKM. The CDR3 sequence is 17 residues long. The V and J ends lost 8 bases and 1 base, in that order; junction bases with no gene match: 11. The CDR3 loop is CASLGISGRRSYNEQFF. The CDR3 bases are TGTGCCAGCCTGGGGATTAGCGGGAGGAGATCCTACAATGAGCAGTTCTTC.

The chain uses TRBV7-8 and TRBJ2-2, with a tentative D call TRBD1 (6 bases). Germline V gene sequence: CDR1 SGHVS, CDR2 FQNEAQ. The CDR3 length is 11 residues. Here the CDR3 DNA reads TGTGGGACAGCGAACACCGGGGAGCTGTTTTTT. Translation: CGTANTGELFF.

The rearrangement links TRBV15 to TRBJ1-1; D is unclear. V gave up 4 bases and J gave up 1 base, with 10 bases separating them. CDR1 LNHNV and CDR2 YYDKDF come from the germline V gene (reference sequence). The CDR3 length is 14 residues. The CDR3 sequence is CATSISRGNTEAFF. CDR3 nucleotide sequence: TGTGCCACCAGCATTAGTCGGGGGAACACTGAAGCTTTCTTT.